The source of this TCR beta chain is a study of cytomegalovirus exposure and HLA in healthy donors. Study-wide results and caveats: In an earlier analysis, most TCR beta V segments were productive about 87% or about 30% of the time.

Regarding this clone: Its specificity is not known.

Germline lookup yields CDR1 SGDLS and CDR2 YYNGEE. CDR3 length equals 18 residues. Between the trimmed V and J ends, which lost 3 bases and 3 bases, there was a span of 24 bases. The primer mix had 60 Vbeta and 13 Jbeta primers. Sequencing used immunoSEQ multiplex PCR; TCRdb keeps in-frame clones, though not all of them. The repertoire includes approximately 130,000 clones, 82% of them detected once, and roughly 7.7% sits in the top ten. This clonotype was obtained from a woman in her forties or fifties in good health and CMV-seropositive. This sequence joins TRBV9 and TRBJ1-2; D might be TRBD1 (6 bases). Sequencing used PBMCs. The CDR3: CASSAHPGQLKGDYGYTF. For the CDR3, the DNA is TGTGCCAGCAGCGCCCACCCGGGACAATTAAAGGGGGACTATGGCTACACCTTC.